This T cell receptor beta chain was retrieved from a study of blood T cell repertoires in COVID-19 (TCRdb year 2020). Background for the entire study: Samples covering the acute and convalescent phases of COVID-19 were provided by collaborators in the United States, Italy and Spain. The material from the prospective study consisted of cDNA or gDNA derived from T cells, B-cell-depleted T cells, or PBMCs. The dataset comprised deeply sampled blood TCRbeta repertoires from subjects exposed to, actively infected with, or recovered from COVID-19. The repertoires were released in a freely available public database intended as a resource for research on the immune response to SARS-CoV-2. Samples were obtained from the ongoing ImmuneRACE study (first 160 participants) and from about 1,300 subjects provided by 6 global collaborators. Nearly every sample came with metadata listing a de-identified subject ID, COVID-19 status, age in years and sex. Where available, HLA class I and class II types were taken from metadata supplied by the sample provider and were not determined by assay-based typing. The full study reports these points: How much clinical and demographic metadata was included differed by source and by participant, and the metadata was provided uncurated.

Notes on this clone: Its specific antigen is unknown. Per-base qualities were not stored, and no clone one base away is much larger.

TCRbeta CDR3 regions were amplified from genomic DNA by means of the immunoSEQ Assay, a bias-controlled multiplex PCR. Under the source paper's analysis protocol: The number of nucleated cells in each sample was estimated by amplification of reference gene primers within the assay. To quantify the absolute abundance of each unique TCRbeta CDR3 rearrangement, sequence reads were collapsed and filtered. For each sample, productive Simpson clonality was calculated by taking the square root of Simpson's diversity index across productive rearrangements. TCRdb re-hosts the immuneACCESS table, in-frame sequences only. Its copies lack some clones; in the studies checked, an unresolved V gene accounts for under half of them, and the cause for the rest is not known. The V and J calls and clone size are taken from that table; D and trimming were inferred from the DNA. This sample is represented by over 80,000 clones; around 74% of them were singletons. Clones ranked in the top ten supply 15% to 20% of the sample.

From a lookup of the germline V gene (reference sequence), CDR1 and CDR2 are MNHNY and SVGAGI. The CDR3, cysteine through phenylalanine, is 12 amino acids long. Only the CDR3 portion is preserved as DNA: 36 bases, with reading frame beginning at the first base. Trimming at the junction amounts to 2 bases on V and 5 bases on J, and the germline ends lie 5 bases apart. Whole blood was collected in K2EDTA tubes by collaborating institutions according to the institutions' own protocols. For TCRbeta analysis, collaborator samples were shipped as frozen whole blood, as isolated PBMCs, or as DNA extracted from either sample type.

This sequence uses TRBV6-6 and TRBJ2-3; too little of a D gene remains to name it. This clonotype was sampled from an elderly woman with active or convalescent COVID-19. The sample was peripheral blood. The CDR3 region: CASSYLLDTQYF. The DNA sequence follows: TGTGCCAGCAGTTACCTTTTAGATACGCAGTATTTT.